This entry lists 23 T cell receptor beta chains sequenced from one sample in a study of OX40 agonist ivuxolimab in advanced cancers. The library relied on the immunoSEQ multiplex PCR assay. Held by TCRdb, this immuneACCESS table contains in-frame sequences only and omits some clones. Under half of the omission traces to an unresolved V gene where checked; the cause of the rest is unknown. For this sample the table gives about 70,000 clones, of which roughly four fifths were detected only once. The ten biggest clones cover 6.7% of the sample. Sequenced here: CD4+ or CD8+ T cells sorted from blood, sampled in a trial of the OX40 agonist ivuxolimab. The receptors stem from an adult with an advanced solid tumor such as melanoma, head and neck, liver or kidney cancer.

The CDR3 DNA sequence: TGTGCCAGCAGCTCCTTCCGGGGTTTAAGCTCCTACGAGCAGTACGTC. This codes for CASSSFRGLSSYEQYV. V usage is TRBV5-6 and J usage is TRBJ2-7, with D possibly matching TRBD2 (5 bases). CDR1 SGHDT and CDR2 YYEEEE come from the germline V gene. The CDR3 has 16 amino acids. With 3 bases removed from V and 0 bases from J, the gap between germline ends came to 16 bases.

The genes are TRBV7-3 and TRBJ1-1, with 9 bases matching TRBD1. Germline lookup yields CDR1 SGHTA and CDR2 FQGTGA. V lost 5 bases and J lost 1; bases outside the gene matches: 2. The CDR3 contains 14 residues. The CDR3 loop reads CASSPGQGNTEAFF. The DNA for the CDR3 is TGTGCCAGCAGCCCGGGACAGGGGAACACTGAAGCTTTCTTT.

The rearrangement joins TRBV19 to TRBJ2-7; TRBD1 or TRBD2 may be the D gene (5 bases each). The CDR3 totals 14 residues. V dropped 3 bases and J dropped 7 bases, with 16 bases sitting between them. Germline V lookup: CDR1 LNHDA, CDR2 SQIVND (reference sequence). CDR3 amino acids: CASSIMLGEGEQYF. The CDR3, as DNA: TGTGCCAGTAGTATTATGTTGGGGGAAGGAGAGCAGTACTTC.

This chain connects TRBV10-3 to TRBJ1-1; 11 bases line up with TRBD1. Germline-derived CDR1 and CDR2 are ENHRY and SYGVKD. J lost 4 bases, V lost 10 bases, and 8 bases had no gene match. The CDR3 sequence is 14 residues long. CDR3 nucleotides: TGTGCCAGCAGACCCGGGACAGGGGGCACTGAAGCTTTCTTT. Translated, it gives CASRPGTGGTEAFF.

This clone was picked up a small number of times. V gene TRBV27 combines with J gene TRBJ1-3; a weak D match, TRBD1 (5 bases). Trimming took off 3 bases at V and 3 bases at J, with 18 bases between the two ends. Germline V gives CDR1 MNHEY, CDR2 SMNVEV (reference sequence). CDR3 length: 17 amino acids. CDR3 nucleotides: TGTGCCAGCAGTTTCGCCCCCCCCCGGGACGGTGGAAACACCATATATTTT. Translation: CASSFAPPRDGGNTIYF.

This chain uses TRBV10-2 with TRBJ2-7; D is tentatively TRBD1 or TRBD2 (5 bases each). Germline-derived CDR1 and CDR2 are WSHSY and SAAADI. The CDR3 runs to 14 residues. V shed 10 bases and J shed 5 bases, with 21 bases lying between them. CDR3 protein: CATSPGVGVHEQYF. DNA of the CDR3: TGCGCCACCTCCCCCGGGGTGGGGGTCCACGAGCAGTACTTC.

The chain combines TRBV28 with TRBJ1-2; weak D call: TRBD1 (6 bases). V was shortened by 3 bases and J by 7 bases, with 15 bases between the two germline ends. Per germline, CDR1 MDHEN and CDR2 SYDVKM. CDR3 length equals 14 residues. The CDR3 is CASSFLRGLSGYTF. The CDR3 nucleotides are TGTGCCAGCAGTTTTCTCCGGGGGCTAAGTGGCTACACCTTC.

The chain is built from TRBV6-4 and TRBJ2-6; D ambiguous. Germline V gives CDR1 MRHNA, CDR2 SNTAGT. The V end was cut by 4 bases, the J end by 2 bases, with 0 bases between. This CDR3 is built from 12 residues. CDR3 loop: CASSAGANVLTF. In DNA, the CDR3 is TGTGCCAGCAGTGCTGGGGCCAACGTCCTGACTTTC.

This chain connects TRBV28 to TRBJ1-5; D unclear. Germline V gives CDR1 MDHEN, CDR2 SYDVKM. Trimming removed 5 bases at V and 0 bases at J, with 11 bases between. The CDR3 is made up of 15 amino acids. The CDR3 here is CASSSSQFSNQPQHF. DNA of the CDR3: TGTGCCAGCAGTAGCTCCCAGTTTAGCAATCAGCCCCAGCATTTT.

The rearrangement joins TRBV18 to TRBJ1-1; 9 bases are a match to TRBD1. This CDR3 spans 16 amino acids. V was clipped by 6 bases and J by 3 bases; unmatched bases: 11. Germline CDR1 is KGHSH and CDR2 is LQKENI. The CDR3 DNA reads TGTGCCAGCTCTTCCTCTGGGGACAGGGTGGACACTGAAGCTTTCTTT. Translating it yields CASSSSGDRVDTEAFF.

As DNA, the CDR3 is TGTGCCAGCAGTTACTCGACCAGGGGGGAGCAGTACTTC. It yields the protein CASSYSTRGEQYF. V is TRBV6-5 and J is TRBJ2-7, with TRBD1 matching 7 bases. This CDR3 contains 13 residues. Germline V gene sequence: CDR1 MNHEY, CDR2 SVGAGI. V lost 0 bases and J lost 7; bases outside the gene matches: 3.

V gene TRBV28 combines with J gene TRBJ2-7; 10 bases fit TRBD1. Per germline, CDR1 MDHEN and CDR2 SYDVKM. With V trimmed by 5 bases and J by 2 bases, 3 bases remained unmatched. The CDR3 is 14 amino acids. The CDR3 loop reads CASSTGQGAYEQYF. DNA for the CDR3: TGTGCCAGCAGTACCGGACAGGGGGCCTACGAGCAGTACTTC.

By frequency in the sample, this clone is medium-sized (0.01 to 0.1%). The V and J genes are TRBV4-3 and TRBJ2-7; no clear D gene. The CDR3 spans 14 residues. Looked up from germline, CDR1 is LGHNA and CDR2 is YSLEER. V gave up 3 bases and J gave up 0 bases, with 9 bases separating them. The CDR3 coding sequence is TGCGCCAGCAGCCAGACATCTACCTCCTACGAGCAGTACTTC. Amino acids: CASSQTSTSYEQYF.

The chain recombines TRBV7-2 with TRBJ1-2; 8 nucleotides agree with TRBD1. Germline V lookup: CDR1 SGHTA, CDR2 FQGNSA. This CDR3 has 16 amino acids. V gave up 4 bases and J gave up 4 bases; unmatched junction bases: 11. In DNA, the CDR3 is TGTGCCAGCAGCTCACTTTTCCAGGGGGCAGGCTATGGCTACACCTTC. It is translated as CASSSLFQGAGYGYTF.

The chain carries TRBV5-6 and TRBJ2-7; TRBD1 or TRBD2 may be the D gene (6 bases each). Germline lookup yields CDR1 SGHDT and CDR2 YYEEEE. This CDR3 has 16 residues. The ends were cut back, 4 bases at V and 2 bases at J, with 19 bases in the middle. The CDR3 loop reads CASSPWTGAATYEQYV. CDR3 DNA sequence: TGTGCCAGCAGCCCCTGGACGGGGGCTGCTACCTACGAGCAGTACGTC.

V usage is TRBV28 and J usage is TRBJ2-7, with 9 bases fitting TRBD1. CDR1 and CDR2 from the germline V gene are MDHEN and SYDVKM. Trimming cost V 3 bases and J 7 bases; bases outside gene matches: 10. The CDR3 extends over 15 amino acids. The CDR3 is CASSFSGTGHKEQYF. Here the CDR3 DNA reads TGTGCCAGCAGTTTTTCCGGGACAGGGCATAAGGAGCAGTACTTC.

This sequence joins TRBV2 and TRBJ2-4; D unresolved. This CDR3 is built from 12 residues. V lost 5 bases to trimming and J lost 9 bases, with 11 bases between them. The germline gives CDR1 SNHLY, CDR2 FYNNEI. CDR3: CASSSGGSIQYF. CDR3 nucleotides: TGTGCCAGCAGTTCTGGCGGAAGCATTCAGTACTTC.

The CDR3 loop is CASSDPGGLNPEKLFF. DNA for the CDR3: TGCGCCAGCAGTGACCCCGGGGGACTAAACCCCGAAAAACTGTTTTTT. This sequence joins TRBV10-2 and TRBJ1-4; D possibly corresponds to TRBD1 (5 bases). The V and J ends lost 3 bases and 8 bases respectively, with 19 bases between them. From germline, CDR1 is WSHSY and CDR2 SAAADI. There are 16 residues in the CDR3.

This chain links TRBV18 with TRBJ2-7; either TRBD1 or TRBD2 may fit D (5 bases each). The CDR3 spans 13 residues. V lost 2 bases and J lost 1, with 6 bases in between. CDR1 is KGHSH, CDR2 LQKENI, per germline. The CDR3 here is CASSPEGSYEQYV. CDR3 coding DNA: TGTGCCAGCTCACCAGAGGGGTCCTACGAGCAGTACGTC.

There are a few counts of this clone. The V call is TRBV5-4, the J call TRBJ1-2; TRBD1 aligns across 10 bases. The CDR3 is 14 residues long. CDR1 is SGHNT and CDR2 is YYREEE in the germline V gene (reference sequence). V gave up 3 bases and J gave up 6 bases; unmatched junction bases: 5. The CDR3 nucleotides read TGTGCCAGCAGCTCGGGACAGGGGTTAGATGGCTACACCTTC. Amino acids: CASSSGQGLDGYTF.

The CDR3 reads CASSIEGRVFTGELFF. The CDR3 DNA follows: TGTGCCAGTAGTATAGAGGGCAGGGTGTTCACCGGGGAGCTGTTTTTT. The gene calls are TRBV19 and TRBJ2-2; D is perhaps TRBD1 (5 bases). The length of the CDR3 is 16 residues. Germline V lookup: CDR1 LNHDA, CDR2 SQIVND (reference sequence). V was shortened by 0 bases and J by 4 bases, with 12 bases between the two germline ends.

The V gene is TRBV5-1, the J gene TRBJ2-1; 9 bases fit TRBD2. V lost 0 bases, J lost 9 bases, and 13 bases stayed unmatched. This CDR3 has 17 amino acids. The germline V gene has CDR1 SGHRS and CDR2 YFSETQ. CDR3 in DNA: TGCGCCAGCAGCTTGGAGGGGCCTAGCGGGGCCCTCGGTGAGCAGTTCTTC. Translated, it gives CASSLEGPSGALGEQFF.

V usage is TRBV2 and J usage is TRBJ1-6; the D gene is possibly TRBD1 (6 bases). Germline loops: CDR1 SNHLY, CDR2 FYNNEI. The V end lost 0 bases, the J end lost 6 bases, and 6 bases lay between the germline ends. This CDR3 comprises 14 residues. CDR3 DNA sequence: TGTGCCAGCAGTGAAGCAGGGGGTAATTCACCCCTCCACTTT. This codes for CASSEAGGNSPLHF.